This record concerns one T cell receptor (beta chain) sequence. Its antigen is currently unknown. The data are from a study of T cell repertoires in ileal Crohn's disease. Patients were adults with ileal or ileocolonic Crohn's disease needing resection. Using immunoSEQ multiplex PCR, the repertoire was profiled, and TCRdb retains in-frame clones only, with some absent. Here the sample spans over 9,000 clones, 76% being singletons. Study results and caveats: Compared with non-smokers, active smokers at surgery showed more clonal expansions.

Trimming took off 4 bases at V and 0 bases at J, with 16 bases between the two ends. CDR1 is SGDLS, CDR2 YYNGEE, per germline. The CDR3 runs 16 residues. Sequenced material: ileal tissue. The sequence was obtained from an adult with Crohn's disease. The chain recombines TRBV9 with TRBJ1-1; no clear D. The CDR3 DNA sequence: TGTGCCAGCAGCTTCCCTGGCGGGTCCCTGAACACTGAAGCTTTCTTT. It is translated as CASSFPGGSLNTEAFF.